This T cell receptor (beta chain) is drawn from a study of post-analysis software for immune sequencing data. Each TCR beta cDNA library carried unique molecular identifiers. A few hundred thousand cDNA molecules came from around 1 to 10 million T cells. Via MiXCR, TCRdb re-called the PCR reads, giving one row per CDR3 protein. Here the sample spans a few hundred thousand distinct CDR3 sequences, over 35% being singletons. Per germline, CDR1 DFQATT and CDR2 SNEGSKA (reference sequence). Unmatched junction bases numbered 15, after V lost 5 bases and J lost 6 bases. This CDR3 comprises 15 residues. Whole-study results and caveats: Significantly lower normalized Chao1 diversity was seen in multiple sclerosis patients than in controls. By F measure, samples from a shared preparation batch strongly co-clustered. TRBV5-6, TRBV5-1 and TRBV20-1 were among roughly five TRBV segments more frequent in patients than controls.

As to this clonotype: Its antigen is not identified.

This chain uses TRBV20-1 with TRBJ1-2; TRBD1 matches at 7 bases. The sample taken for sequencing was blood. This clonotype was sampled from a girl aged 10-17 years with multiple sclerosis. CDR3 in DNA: TGCAGTGCTCGCTTCGACTCTTACAGGGGCCATGGCTACACCTTC. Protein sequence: CSARFDSYRGHGYTF.